This T cell receptor (beta chain) came from a study of blood T cell repertoires in COVID-19. In the study overall: Whether acute or convalescent, the COVID-19 samples came from the United States, Italy and Spain.

Germline V CDR1 and CDR2: SSHAT, FNYEAQ (reference sequence). The CDR3 spans 13 residues. V lost 5 bases, J lost 3 bases, and 11 bases lay in between. Assay: immunoSEQ multiplex PCR; the TCRdb copy retains only in-frame clones and omits some. This repertoire shows 40,000 to 45,000 clones, roughly three quarters found once; its top ten account for about a quarter. This TCR was recovered from a man older than 75 with acute or convalescent COVID-19. The chain recombines TRBV7-7 with TRBJ2-7, with D possibly being TRBD1 (6 bases). Specimen: peripheral blood. The CDR3 here is CASSRTESYEQYF. CDR3 nucleotide sequence: TGTGCCAGCAGCCGGACAGAGAGCTACGAGCAGTACTTC.